This passage covers 10 T cell receptor beta chains from one sample sequenced in a study of cytomegalovirus exposure and HLA in healthy donors. The PCR was carried out with 60 Vbeta primers and 13 Jbeta primers. The method was immunoSEQ multiplex PCR; TCRdb's version includes in-frame clones alone and lacks a portion of them. The sample lists under 300,000 clones, almost 85% occurring once. The sequenced material came from PBMCs. The origin of the receptors is a woman aged 40 to 49 in good health and CMV-seropositive.

The chain combines TRBV10-3 with TRBJ2-7, with D hard to call. In germline, CDR1 is ENHRY, CDR2 SYGVKD. Trimming removed 6 bases from V and 4 bases from J, with 10 bases in between. The CDR3 is made up of 12 amino acids. CDR3 residues: CAISAVVYEQYF. CDR3 nucleotides: TGTGCCATCAGCGCGGTTGTTTACGAGCAGTACTTC.

This clone was found a few times. The genes are TRBV27 and TRBJ1-6; D possibly corresponds to TRBD1 (5 bases). This CDR3 region has 16 residues. V was cut by 4 bases and J by 3 bases, with 13 bases left in between. Germline V lookup: CDR1 MNHEY, CDR2 SMNVEV (reference sequence). CDR3 nucleotides: TGTGCCAGCAGTTCTAATACGGGGGTCTATAATTCACCCCTCCACTTT. Its protein product is CASSSNTGVYNSPLHF.

The gene calls are TRBV7-6 and TRBJ2-1, with 9 bases aligning to TRBD2. From germline, CDR1 is SGHVS and CDR2 FNYEAQ. V lost 1 base, J lost 7 bases, and 2 bases stayed unmatched. The CDR3 consists of 14 residues. CDR3 amino acids: CASSLGGLANEQFF. The DNA for the CDR3 is TGTGCCAGCAGCTTAGGAGGACTAGCGAATGAGCAGTTCTTC. Together with reference TRBV7-6 and TRBJ2-1, the CDR3 gives the full variable domain: GAGVSQSPRYKVTKRGQDVALRCDPISGHVSLYWYRQALGQGPEFLTYFNYEAQQDKSGLPNDRFSAERPEGSISTLTIQRTEQRDSAMYRCASSLGGLANEQFFGPGTRLTVL.

The V and J genes are TRBV4-2 and TRBJ2-7; TRBD2 aligns across 9 bases. Trimming removed 3 bases from V and 3 bases from J; junction bases left unmatched: 6. The CDR3 is made up of 15 amino acids. Per germline, CDR1 LGHNA and CDR2 YNFKEQ. The CDR3 sequence: CASSHLAGALYEQYF. The CDR3 DNA sequence: TGTGCCAGCAGCCATTTAGCGGGAGCTCTCTACGAGCAGTACTTC.

A remark on this clone: One end of the junction varies from germline; a read error may be responsible. The chain carries TRBV9 and TRBJ2-6; the match to TRBD1 covers 7 bases. The germline CDR1 and CDR2 sequences are SGDLS and YYNGEE. The CDR3 covers 18 residues. In DNA form, the CDR3 reads TGTGCCAGCAGCCCCCAGACAGGGATCGGCTTTGGGGCCAACGGCCTGACTTTC. Its protein product is CASSPQTGIGFGANGLTF. The variable domain in full, with the rest retrieved from reference TRBV9 and TRBJ2-6, is DSGVTQTPKHLITATGQRVTLRCSPRSGDLSVYWYQQSLDQGLQFLIQYYNGEERAKGNILERFSAQQFPDLHSELNLSSLELGDSALYFCASSPQTGIGFGANGLTFGAGSRLTVL.

The chain is built from TRBV29-1 and TRBJ2-2; D is perhaps TRBD2 (6 bases). This CDR3 spans 14 amino acids. Germline CDR1 is SQVTM and CDR2 is ANQGSEA. V was trimmed by 4 bases and J by 5 bases, leaving 14 bases between them. CDR3 nucleotides: TGCAGCGTTGCCCCCGGGAGTCGGACCGGGGAGCTGTTTTTT. Translated: CSVAPGSRTGELFF.

CDR3 sequence reads: CASSLAGALNNSPLHF. CDR3 DNA: TGTGCCAGCAGCTTAGCAGGGGCCCTCAATAATTCACCCCTCCACTTT. V and J are TRBV7-2 and TRBJ1-6, with D maybe TRBD1 (5 bases). Trimming cost V 0 bases and J 5 bases, with 11 bases left between them. Germline V CDR1 and CDR2: SGHTA, FQGNSA. CDR3 size: 16 residues. The variable domain in full, with the rest retrieved from reference TRBV7-2 and TRBJ1-6, is GAGVSQSPSNKVTEKGKDVELRCDPISGHTALYWYRQSLGQGLEFLIYFQGNSAPDKSGLPSDRFSAERTGGSVSTLTIQRTQQEDSAVYLCASSLAGALNNSPLHFGNGTRLTVT.

The rearrangement joins TRBV6-1 to TRBJ1-5; no definite D call. The V end was cut by 5 bases, the J end by 5 bases, with 10 bases between. The CDR3 loop spans 13 amino acids. Germline V gives CDR1 MNHNS, CDR2 SASEGT. The DNA of the CDR3 is TGTGCCAGCAGTTCCTCCCTCGATCAGCCCCAGCATTTT. It encodes CASSSSLDQPQHF.

Note on this clone: The limits of the CDR3 on the DNA are not certain, so only TCRdb's listed CDR3 is given. The chain is built from TRBV30 and TRBJ2-1; TRBD1, the table's D call, lacks a check against the DNA. The CDR3 length equals 12 residues, ends included. Germline loops: CDR1 GTSNPN, CDR2 SVGIG (reference sequence). The CDR3 protein is CAWGSGTGLEFF.

The V gene is TRBV5-8, the J gene TRBJ1-6, with D maybe TRBD1 (6 bases). Germline CDR1 is SGHTS and CDR2 is YDEGEE. The ends were cut back, 3 bases at V and 7 bases at J, with 11 bases in the middle. CDR3 size: 14 residues. The CDR3 is CASSSRGKNSPLHF. DNA of the CDR3: TGTGCCAGCAGCTCCAGGGGTAAGAATTCACCCCTCCACTTT.